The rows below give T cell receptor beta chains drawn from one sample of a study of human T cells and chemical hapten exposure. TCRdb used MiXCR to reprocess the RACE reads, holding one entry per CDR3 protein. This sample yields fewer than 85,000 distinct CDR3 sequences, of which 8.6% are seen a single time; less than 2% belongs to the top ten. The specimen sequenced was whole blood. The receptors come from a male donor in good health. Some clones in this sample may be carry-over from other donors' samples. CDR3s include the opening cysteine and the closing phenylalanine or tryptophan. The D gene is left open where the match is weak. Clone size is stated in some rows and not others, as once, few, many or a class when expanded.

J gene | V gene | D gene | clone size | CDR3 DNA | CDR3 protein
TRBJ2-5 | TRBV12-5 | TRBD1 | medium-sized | TGTGCTAGTGGTTTACGGGGACAGGGCCCTCAAGAGACCCAGTACTTC | CASGLRGQGPQETQYF
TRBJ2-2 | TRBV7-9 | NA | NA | TGTGCCAGCAGCCCCCCCGGGGCAGGGCCCGGGGAGCTGTTTTTT | CASSPPGAGPGELFF
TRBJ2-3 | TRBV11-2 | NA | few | TGTGCCAGCAGCTTGGGGGTTATCGCAGATACGCAGTATTTT | CASSLGVIADTQYF
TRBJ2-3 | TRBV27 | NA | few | TGTGCCAGCAGTTTATGGCAGAGTAACACAGATACGCAGTATTTT | CASSLWQSNTDTQYF
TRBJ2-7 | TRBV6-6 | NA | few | TGTGCCAGCAGTGGATCCTACGAGCAGTACTTC | CASSGSYEQYF
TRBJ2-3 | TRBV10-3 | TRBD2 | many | TGTGCCATCAGCTTGCTAGCGGGGGGAGGCACAGATACGCAGTATTTT | CAISLLAGGGTDTQYF
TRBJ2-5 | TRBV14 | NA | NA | TGTGCCAGCAGCCAAGAGGTGTACCAAGAGACCCAGTACTTC | CASSQEVYQETQYF
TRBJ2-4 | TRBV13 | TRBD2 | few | TGTGCCAGCAGCTTTTTGGTCGGGGGGAAAGCCAAAAACATTCAGTACTTC | CASSFLVGGKAKNIQYF
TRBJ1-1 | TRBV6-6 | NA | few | TGTGCCAGCAGTTACCGGCAGGCCGCTTTATTT | CASSYRQAALF
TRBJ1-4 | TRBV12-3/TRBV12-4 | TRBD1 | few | TGTGCCAGCTCCCCCCGACAGGGAAATGAAAAACTGTTTTTT | CASSPRQGNEKLFF
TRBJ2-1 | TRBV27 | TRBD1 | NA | TGTGCCAGCAGTTCTTATGTCGGACAGGGTACCAATGAGCAGTTCTTC | CASSSYVGQGTNEQFF
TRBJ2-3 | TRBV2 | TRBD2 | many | TGTGCCAGCAGTGATCAAGCTAGCGGGGTCACAGATACGCAGTATTTT | CASSDQASGVTDTQYF
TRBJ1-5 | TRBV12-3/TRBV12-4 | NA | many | TGTGCCAGCAGTTTGCGGCTAGATCAGCCCCAGCATTTT | CASSLRLDQPQHF
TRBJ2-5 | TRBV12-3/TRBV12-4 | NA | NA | TGTGCCAGCAGTTTCATCCCAACAGGGCGGGACGGAGTTTACCAAGAGACCCAGTACTTC | CASSFIPTGRDGVYQETQYF
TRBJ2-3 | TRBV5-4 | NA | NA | TGTGCCAGCAGCCTCGTTGGGAGATGGGGAGATACGCAGTATTTT | CASSLVGRWGDTQYF
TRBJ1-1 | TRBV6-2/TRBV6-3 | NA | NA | TGTGCCAGCAGTTCGACAGAGAACACTGAAGCTTTCTTT | CASSSTENTEAFF
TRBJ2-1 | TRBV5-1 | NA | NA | TGCGCCAGCAGCTTAAGTGGACAGCGGTTCGGAGAGCAGTTCTTC | CASSLSGQRFGEQFF
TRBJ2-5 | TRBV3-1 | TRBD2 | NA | TGTGCCAGCAGCCCTCCAGGGACTAGCGGGAGTGAAGAGACCCAGTACTTC | CASSPPGTSGSEETQYF
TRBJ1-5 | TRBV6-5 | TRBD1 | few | TGTGCCAGCAGTTCACAGGGGGGCAATCAGCCCCAGCATTTT | CASSSQGGNQPQHF
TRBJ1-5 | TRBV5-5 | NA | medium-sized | TGTGCCAGCAGCTTGACGGAAGTGTTAAGTCTAGATCAGCCCCAGCATTTT | CASSLTEVLSLDQPQHF
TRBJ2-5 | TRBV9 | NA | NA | TGTGCCAGCAGCGTAGGAATTTCAACGTCTGAAGAGACCCAGTACTTC | CASSVGISTSEETQYF
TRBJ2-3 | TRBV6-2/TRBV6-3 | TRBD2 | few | TGTGCCAGCAGTAAGGGGAGCGGGAGGACAGATACGCAGTATTTT | CASSKGSGRTDTQYF
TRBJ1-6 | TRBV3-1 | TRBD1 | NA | TGTGCCAGCAGCCAAGGGACAGGGACTAATTCACCCCTCCACTTT | CASSQGTGTNSPLHF
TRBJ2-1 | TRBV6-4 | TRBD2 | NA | TGTGCCAGCAGTGACTCTACGGGGGGCTACAATGAGCAGTTCTTC | CASSDSTGGYNEQFF
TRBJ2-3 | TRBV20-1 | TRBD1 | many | TGCAGTGCCATCCTACCGGGACAGAATACGCAGTATTTT | CSAILPGQNTQYF
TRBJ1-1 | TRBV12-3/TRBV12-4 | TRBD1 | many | TGTGCCAGCAGCCCTGGGACAGGGGTGTACACTGAAGCTTTCTTT | CASSPGTGVYTEAFF
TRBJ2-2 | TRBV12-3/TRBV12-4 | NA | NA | TGTGCCAGCAGTTTCACTGGAGGGGACACCGGGGAGCTGTTTTTT | CASSFTGGDTGELFF
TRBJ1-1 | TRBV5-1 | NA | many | TGTGCCAGCAGTTTCAAGGGTGGCACTGAAGCTTTCTTT | CASSFKGGTEAFF
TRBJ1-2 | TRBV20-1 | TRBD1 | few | TGCAGTGCTTTCTTGCCGGGACAGGCCTATGGCTACACCTTC | CSAFLPGQAYGYTF
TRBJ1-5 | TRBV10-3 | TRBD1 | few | TGTGCCATCAGTGTAACGGACAGGGGAAGCAATCAGCCCCAGCATTTT | CAISVTDRGSNQPQHF
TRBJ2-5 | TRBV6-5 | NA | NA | TGTGCCAGCAGTTACTCCCAGCGGCAAGAGACCCAGTACTTC | CASSYSQRQETQYF
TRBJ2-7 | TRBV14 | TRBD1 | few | TGTGCCAGCAGGAAGACAGGGGGAATTAACGAGCAGTACTTC | CASRKTGGINEQYF
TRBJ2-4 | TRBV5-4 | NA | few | TGTGCCAGCAGCTTGGGCAGGGAAGGGGATTTTCAGTACTTC | CASSLGREGDFQYF
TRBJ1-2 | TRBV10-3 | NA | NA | TGTGCCATGAGTTCGGGCGGAGGTCCGTATGGCTACACCTTC | CAMSSGGGPYGYTF
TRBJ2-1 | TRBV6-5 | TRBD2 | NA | TGTGCCAGCAGTTGGACTAGCGGGGAGAGCTACAATGAGCAGTTCTTC | CASSWTSGESYNEQFF
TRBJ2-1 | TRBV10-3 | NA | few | TGTGCCATCAGCGCAGACAGGACCCGAAGGGAGAGCAGATACTACAATGAGCAGTTCTTC | CAISADRTRRESRYYNEQFF
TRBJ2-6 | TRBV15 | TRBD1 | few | TGTGCCACCAGTCCCGGGACAGGGGTGCCGGCCCGCTCTGGGGCCAACGTCCTGACTTTC | CATSPGTGVPARSGANVLTF
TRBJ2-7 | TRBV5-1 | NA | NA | TGCGCCAGCAGCTTGGGACAGTTGGAGTACGAGCAGTACTTC | CASSLGQLEYEQYF
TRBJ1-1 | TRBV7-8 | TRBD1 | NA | TGTGCCAGCAGCCCCGCGGGGACAGGGGCGAACACTGAAGCTTTCTTT | CASSPAGTGANTEAFF
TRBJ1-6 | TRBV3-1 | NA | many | TGTGCCAGCAGCCAAGGGCAGGACTATTATTCACCCCTCCACTTT | CASSQGQDYYSPLHF
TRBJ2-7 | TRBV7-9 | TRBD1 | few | TGTGCCAGCAGCTACCCGGACAGGGGATTCCACGAGCAGTACTTC | CASSYPDRGFHEQYF
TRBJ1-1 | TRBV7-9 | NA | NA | TGTGCCAGCAGCTTAGGCAAGCCGGGGCAAAAGAACACTGAAGCTTTCTTT | CASSLGKPGQKNTEAFF
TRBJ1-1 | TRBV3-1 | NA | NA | TGTGCCAGCAGCCAAGGCGCCGGAGCTTTCTTT | CASSQGAGAFF
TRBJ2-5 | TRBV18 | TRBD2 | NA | TGTGCCAGCTCCCTGACTAGCGGGAAAGAGACCCAGTACTTC | CASSLTSGKETQYF
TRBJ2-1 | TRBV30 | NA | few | TGTGCCTGGAGTGTATTAATGGGAGCTGTACGTTACAATGAGCAGTTCTTC | CAWSVLMGAVRYNEQFF
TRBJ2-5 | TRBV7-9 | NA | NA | TGTGCCAGCAGCTTATTGGGGACTCCCGAGTGGGACCAAGAGACCCAGTACTTC | CASSLLGTPEWDQETQYF
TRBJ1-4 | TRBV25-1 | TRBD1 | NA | TGTGCCAGCAGCTCCGGGACAGCTAATGAAAAACTGTTTTTT | CASSSGTANEKLFF
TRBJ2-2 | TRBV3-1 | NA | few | TGTGCCAGCAGCCCGACCCTAAACACCGGGGAGCTGTTTTTT | CASSPTLNTGELFF
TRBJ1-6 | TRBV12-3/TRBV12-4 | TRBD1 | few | TGTGCCAGCAGTTTCCCCGGGACAGGCCATTCACCCCTCCACTTT | CASSFPGTGHSPLHF
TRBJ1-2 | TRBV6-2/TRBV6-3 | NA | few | TGTGCCAGCAGTTACGGACAGCTCTACACCTTC | CASSYGQLYTF
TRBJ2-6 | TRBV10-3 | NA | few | TGTGCCATCGCTTGGACAGACTATTCCTACTCTGGGGCCAACGTCCTGACTTTC | CAIAWTDYSYSGANVLTF
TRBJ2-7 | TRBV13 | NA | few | TGTGCCAGCAGCTTTCGACAGGCCGAGCAGTACTTC | CASSFRQAEQYF
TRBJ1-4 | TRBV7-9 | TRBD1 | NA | TGTGCCAGCAGCACCCTGGACAGGGGCCACAGTGTGGGACTGTTTTTT | CASSTLDRGHSVGLFF
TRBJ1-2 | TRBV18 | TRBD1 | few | TGTGCCAGCTCACCGACAGGGGGAGAAGACTATGGCTACACCTTC | CASSPTGGEDYGYTF
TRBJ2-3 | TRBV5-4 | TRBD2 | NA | TGTGCCAGCAGTCCCGGACTAGCGGGAGGCCATTCAGATACGCAGTATTTT | CASSPGLAGGHSDTQYF
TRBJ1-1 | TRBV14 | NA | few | TGTGCCAGCAGCCAAGTTAGGGGGGACACTGAAGCTTTCTTT | CASSQVRGDTEAFF
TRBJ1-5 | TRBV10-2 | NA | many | TGCGCCAGCAGTGAGTCCGGGCGGACCGAGCCCCAGCATTTT | CASSESGRTEPQHF
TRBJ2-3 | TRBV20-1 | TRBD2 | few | TGCAGTGCTCCCGCTAGGGAGGGTTTTACAGATACGCAGTATTTT | CSAPAREGFTDTQYF
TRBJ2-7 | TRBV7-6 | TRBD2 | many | TGTGCCAGCACCCCAGAGGCGGGAGGGCCCCCCGGCGAGCAGTACTTC | CASTPEAGGPPGEQYF